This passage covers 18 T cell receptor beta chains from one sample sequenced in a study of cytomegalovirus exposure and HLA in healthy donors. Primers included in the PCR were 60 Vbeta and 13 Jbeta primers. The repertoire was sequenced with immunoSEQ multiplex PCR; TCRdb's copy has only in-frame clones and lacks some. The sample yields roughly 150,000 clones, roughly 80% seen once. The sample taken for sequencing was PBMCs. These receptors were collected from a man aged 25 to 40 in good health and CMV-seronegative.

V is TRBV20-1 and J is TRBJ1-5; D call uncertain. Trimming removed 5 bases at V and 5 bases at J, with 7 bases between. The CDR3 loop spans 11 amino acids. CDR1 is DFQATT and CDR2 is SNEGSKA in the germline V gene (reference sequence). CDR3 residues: CSASSDQPQHF. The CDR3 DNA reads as TGCAGTGCTTCCTCGGATCAGCCCCAGCATTTT.

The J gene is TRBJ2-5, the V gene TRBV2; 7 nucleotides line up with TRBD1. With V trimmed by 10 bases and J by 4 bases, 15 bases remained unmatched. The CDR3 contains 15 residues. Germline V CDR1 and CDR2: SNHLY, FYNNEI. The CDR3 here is CANRRETGVGETQYF. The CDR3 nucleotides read TGTGCCAACAGGCGAGAAACAGGGGTTGGAGAGACCCAGTACTTC.

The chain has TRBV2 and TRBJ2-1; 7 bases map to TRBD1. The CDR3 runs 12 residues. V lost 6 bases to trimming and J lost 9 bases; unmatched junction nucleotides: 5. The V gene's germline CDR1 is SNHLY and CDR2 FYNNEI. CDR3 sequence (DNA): TGTGCCAGCAGCTGGGACAGACGTGAGCAGTTCTTC. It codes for CASSWDRREQFF.

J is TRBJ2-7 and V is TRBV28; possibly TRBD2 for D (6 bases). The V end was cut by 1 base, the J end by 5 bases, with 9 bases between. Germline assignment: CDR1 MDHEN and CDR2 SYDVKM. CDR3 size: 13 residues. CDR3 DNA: TGTGCCAGCAGTTTATCCGGGGAGGACGAGCAGTACTTC. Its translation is CASSLSGEDEQYF. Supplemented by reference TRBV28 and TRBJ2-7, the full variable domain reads DVKVTQSSRYLVKRTGEKVFLECVQDMDHENMFWYRQDPGLGLRLIYFSYDVKMKEKGDIPEGYSVSREKKERFSLILESASTNQTSMYLCASSLSGEDEQYFGPGTRLTVT.

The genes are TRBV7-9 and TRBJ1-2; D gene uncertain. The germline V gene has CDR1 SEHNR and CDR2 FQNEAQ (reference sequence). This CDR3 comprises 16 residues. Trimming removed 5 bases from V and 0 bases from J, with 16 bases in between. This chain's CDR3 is CASSPVWRDTNYGYTF. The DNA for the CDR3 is TGTGCCAGCAGCCCAGTTTGGAGGGATACTAACTATGGCTACACCTTC.

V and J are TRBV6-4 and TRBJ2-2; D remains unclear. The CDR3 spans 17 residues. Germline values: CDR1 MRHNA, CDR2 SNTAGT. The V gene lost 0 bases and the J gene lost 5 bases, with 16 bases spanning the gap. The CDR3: CASSDSIGPPRTGELFF. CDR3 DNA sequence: TGTGCCAGCAGTGACTCGATTGGTCCCCCGCGGACCGGGGAGCTGTTTTTT.

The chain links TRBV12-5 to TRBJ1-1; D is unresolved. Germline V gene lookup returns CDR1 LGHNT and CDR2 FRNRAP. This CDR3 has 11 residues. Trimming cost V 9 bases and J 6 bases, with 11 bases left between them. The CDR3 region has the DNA TGTGCTAGCAGCCTCGGGGCTGAAGCTTTCTTT. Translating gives CASSLGAEAFF.

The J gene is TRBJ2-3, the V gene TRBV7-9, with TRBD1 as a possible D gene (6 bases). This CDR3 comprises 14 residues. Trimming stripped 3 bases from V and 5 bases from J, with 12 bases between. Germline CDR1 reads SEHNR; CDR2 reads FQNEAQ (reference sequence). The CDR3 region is CASSLPGDVDTQYF. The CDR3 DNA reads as TGTGCCAGCAGCTTGCCAGGGGATGTAGATACGCAGTATTTT. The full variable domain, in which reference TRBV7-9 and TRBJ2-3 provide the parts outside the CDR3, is DTGVSQNPRHKITKRGQNVTFRCDPISEHNRLYWYRQTLGQGPEFLTYFQNEAQLEKSRLLSDRFSAERPKGSFSTLEIQRTEQGDSAMYLCASSLPGDVDTQYFGPGTRLTVL.

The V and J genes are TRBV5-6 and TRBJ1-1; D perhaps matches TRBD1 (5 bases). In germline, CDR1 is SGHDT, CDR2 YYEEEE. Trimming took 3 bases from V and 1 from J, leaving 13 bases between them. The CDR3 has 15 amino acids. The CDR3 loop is CASSSVREGNTEAFF. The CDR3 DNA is TGTGCCAGCAGCTCAGTCAGGGAAGGGAACACTGAAGCTTTCTTT.

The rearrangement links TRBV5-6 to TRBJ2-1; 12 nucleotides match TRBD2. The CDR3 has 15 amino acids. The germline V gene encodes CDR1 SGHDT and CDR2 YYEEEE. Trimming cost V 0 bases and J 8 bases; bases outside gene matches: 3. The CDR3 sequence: CASSLASSGRDEQFF. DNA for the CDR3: TGTGCCAGCAGCTTGGCGTCTAGCGGGAGGGATGAGCAGTTCTTC.

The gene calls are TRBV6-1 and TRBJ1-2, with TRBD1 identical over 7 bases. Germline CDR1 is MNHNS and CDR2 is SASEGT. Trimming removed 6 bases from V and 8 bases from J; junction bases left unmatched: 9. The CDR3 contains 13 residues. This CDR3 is CASRNGQVQGYTF. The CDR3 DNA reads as TGTGCCAGCAGGAACGGACAGGTCCAGGGCTACACCTTC.

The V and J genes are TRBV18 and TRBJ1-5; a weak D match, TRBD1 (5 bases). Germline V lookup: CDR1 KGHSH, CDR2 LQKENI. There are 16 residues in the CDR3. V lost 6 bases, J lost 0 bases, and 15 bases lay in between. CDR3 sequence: CASSGPARGSNQPQHF. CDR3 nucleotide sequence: TGTGCCAGCTCGGGTCCGGCTAGGGGTAGCAATCAGCCCCAGCATTTT.

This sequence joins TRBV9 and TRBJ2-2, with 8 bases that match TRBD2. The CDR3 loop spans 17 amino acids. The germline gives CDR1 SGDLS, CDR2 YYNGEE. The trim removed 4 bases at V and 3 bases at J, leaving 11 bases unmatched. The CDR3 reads CASSPSSAGGYTGELFF. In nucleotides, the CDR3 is TGTGCCAGCAGCCCTAGTAGTGCGGGAGGTTACACCGGGGAGCTGTTTTTT. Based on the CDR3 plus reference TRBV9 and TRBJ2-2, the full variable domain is DSGVTQTPKHLITATGQRVTLRCSPRSGDLSVYWYQQSLDQGLQFLIQYYNGEERAKGNILERFSAQQFPDLHSELNLSSLELGDSALYFCASSPSSAGGYTGELFFGEGSRLTVL.

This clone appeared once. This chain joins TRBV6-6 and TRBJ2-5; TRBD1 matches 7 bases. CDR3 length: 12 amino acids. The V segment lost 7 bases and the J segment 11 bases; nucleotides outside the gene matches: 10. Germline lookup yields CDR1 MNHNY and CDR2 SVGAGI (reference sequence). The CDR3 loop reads CASNDRAGEQYF. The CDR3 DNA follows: TGTGCCAGCAACGACAGGGCCGGGGAGCAGTACTTC.

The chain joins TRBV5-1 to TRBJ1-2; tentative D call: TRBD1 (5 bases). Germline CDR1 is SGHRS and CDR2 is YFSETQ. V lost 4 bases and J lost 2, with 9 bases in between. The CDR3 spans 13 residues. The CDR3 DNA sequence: TGCGCCAGCAGCGGGGCAGAGAACTATGGCTACACCTTC. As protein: CASSGAENYGYTF.

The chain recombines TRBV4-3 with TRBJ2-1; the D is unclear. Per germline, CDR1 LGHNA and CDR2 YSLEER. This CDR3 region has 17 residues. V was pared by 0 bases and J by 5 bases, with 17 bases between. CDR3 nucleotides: TGCGCCAGCAGCCAAGATCTAGTTATCAGCTGGAACAATGAGCAGTTCTTC. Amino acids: CASSQDLVISWNNEQFF.

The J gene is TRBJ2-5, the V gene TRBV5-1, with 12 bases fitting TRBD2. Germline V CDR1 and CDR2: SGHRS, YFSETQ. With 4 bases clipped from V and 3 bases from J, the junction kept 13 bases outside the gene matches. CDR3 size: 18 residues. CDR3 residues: CASSPLAGGRLGEETQYF. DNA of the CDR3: TGCGCCAGCAGCCCACTAGCGGGGGGCCGGTTGGGGGAAGAGACCCAGTACTTC.

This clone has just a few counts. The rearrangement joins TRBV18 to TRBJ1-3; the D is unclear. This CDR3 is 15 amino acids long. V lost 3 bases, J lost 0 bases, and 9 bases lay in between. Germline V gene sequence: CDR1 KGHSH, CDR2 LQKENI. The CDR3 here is CASSPQQLSGNTIYF. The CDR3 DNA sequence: TGTGCCAGCTCACCCCAACAGCTCTCTGGAAACACCATATATTTT.